The source of this T cell receptor beta chain is a study of blood T cell repertoires in COVID-19. Study-wide context: From T cells, B-cell-depleted T cells, or PBMCs came the material, which was cDNA or gDNA.

Per the study methods: Nucleated cell counts were estimated from reference gene primer amplification. Clones were sequenced by immunoSEQ multiplex PCR, and TCRdb holds only the in-frame ones, with some missing. V and J calls plus clone size are reproduced from that table; the DNA served to infer D and trimming. The data contain roughly 140,000 clones, around 84% of them singletons. CDR1 and CDR2 (germline): LNHDA, SQIVND (reference sequence). Trimming removed 2 bases at V and 3 bases at J, with 8 bases between. The CDR3 spans 14 residues. Two negative PCRs, clearance, or symptom resolution had been documented for recovered Cohort 3 donors. In this sample, this clone turned up a few times.

The specimen sequenced was PBMCs or T cells enriched from blood (not recorded which). The genes are TRBV19 and TRBJ1-5, with a possible D match to TRBD1 (6 bases). This sequence was found in a middle-aged man who had recovered from COVID-19. CDR3 DNA sequence: TGTGCCAGTAGTATAAGGGACACCAATCAGCCCCAGCATTTT. This encodes CASSIRDTNQPQHF.